The 10 T cell receptor beta chains in this list originate from one sample, sequenced in a study of tumor-infiltrating lymphocytes in primary liver carcinoma. For blood RNA, unsorted whole blood served as the source, and germline DNA was extracted too. A primer matching the constant region was used to make TCR beta cDNA from around 460 ng of total RNA. Three nested multiplex PCR rounds of slightly modified ARM-PCR generated TCR beta libraries. Investigators reported that the first two PCR rounds, at about 11 cycles each, used TRBV1-TRBV30 forward primers with a C-beta reverse primer. TCRdb called the multiplex PCR reads again in MiXCR, with one record for every CDR3 protein. The sample lists about 310,000 distinct CDR3 sequences, roughly 60% occurring once. The sequencing sample was made of peripheral blood. The receptors stem from a woman aged 25 to 39 with primary liver carcinoma and hepatitis B virus infection.

This sequence joins TRBV12-3 or TRBV12-4 and TRBJ2-3; 10 positions match TRBD2. CDR3 length equals 15 residues. J lost 5 bases, V lost 1 base, and 3 bases had no gene match. The CDR3 DNA sequence: TGTGCCAGCAGTTTAGGTCTAGCGGGAGAAGATACGCAGTATTTT. Encoded protein: CASSLGLAGEDTQYF.

The chain employs TRBV12-3 or TRBV12-4 and TRBJ1-1; D call uncertain. Between the trimmed V and J ends, which lost 4 bases and 7 bases, there was a span of 13 bases. The CDR3 runs to 13 residues. The CDR3 spells CASSSGELDEAFF. In nucleotides, the CDR3 is TGTGCCAGCAGTTCAGGAGAACTCGATGAAGCTTTCTTT.

The V and J genes are TRBV28 and TRBJ2-4; 7 bases agree with TRBD1. Germline CDR1 reads MDHEN; CDR2 reads SYDVKM. This CDR3 is built from 15 residues. The V gene end was trimmed by 6 bases and the J gene end by 4 bases; junction bases not matched to a gene: 9. The CDR3 sequence is CASSQLGTAKNIQYF. CDR3 sequence (DNA): TGTGCCAGCAGCCAGTTAGGGACAGCTAAAAACATTCAGTACTTC.

The sample holds a few counts of this clonotype. J is TRBJ2-4 and V is TRBV12-3 or TRBV12-4; D gene uncertain. Trimming stripped 4 bases from V and 1 base from J, with 11 bases between. This CDR3 spans 15 amino acids. The CDR3: CASSSDGNAKNIQYF. The CDR3 coding sequence is TGTGCCAGCAGTTCTGATGGTAATGCCAAAAACATTCAGTACTTC.

This clonotype was observed a few times. One base away lies a much larger clone, so this may be a sequencing read error. The V and J genes are TRBV4-1 and TRBJ2-1; D is perhaps TRBD2 (6 bases). The germline CDR1 and CDR2 sequences are MGHRA and YSYEKL. The CDR3 has 12 residues. The CDR3 nucleotides are TGCGCCTGCAGCGGAGGGGCCAATGAGCAGTTCTTC. It is translated as CACSGGANEQFF.

The V call is TRBV7-9, the J call TRBJ1-2, with 7 positions matching TRBD1. Germline V gene sequence: CDR1 SEHNR, CDR2 FQNEAQ (reference sequence). The CDR3 is made up of 16 amino acids. J was trimmed by 5 bases and V by 4 bases; bases with no gene match: 13. The CDR3: CASSSKPRGTVYGYTF. CDR3 DNA sequence: TGTGCCAGCAGCTCAAAACCTAGGGGGACAGTATATGGCTACACCTTC.

With regard to this clonotype: The junction shows a germline mismatch at one end, possibly a read error. This chain links TRBV12-3 or TRBV12-4 with TRBJ2-3; D gene ambiguous. The CDR3 consists of 14 residues. DNA of the CDR3: TGTGCCAGCAGTTTAAGGTGGCTCACAGATACGCGGTATTTT. Translated: CASSLRWLTDTRYF.

The table lists this clonotype with a few counts. CDR3 residues: CAISVADYYGYTF. CDR3 in DNA: TGTGCCATCAGTGTAGCAGACTACTATGGCTACACCTTC. This chain links TRBV10-3 with TRBJ1-2; D is uncertain. The germline V gene has CDR1 ENHRY and CDR2 SYGVKD. With 4 bases removed from V and 3 bases from J, the gap between germline ends came to 9 bases. This CDR3 has 13 residues.

Note on this clonotype: The germline gene is not matched at one end of the junction; a read error may be the cause. The genes are TRBV13 and TRBJ2-3, with D possibly matching TRBD1 (6 bases). The CDR3 covers 12 residues. Germline loops: CDR1 PRHDT, CDR2 FYEKMQ (reference sequence). Here the CDR3 reads CATSFTGRPQYF. Here the CDR3 DNA reads TGTGCCACCAGCTTCACAGGGCGGCCGCAGTATTTT.

As for this clonotype: The junction departs from the called germline gene at one end, perhaps through a read error. Here the CDR3 reads CASSYPPSGRVTGGTDTQYF. The DNA of the CDR3 is TGTGCCAGCAGTTACCCTCCTAGCGGGAGGGTGACGGGGGGCACAGATACGCAGTACTTT. The gene calls are TRBV6-5 and TRBJ2-3; 12 nucleotides line up with TRBD2. The germline V gene has CDR1 MNHEY and CDR2 SVGAGI. This CDR3 is built from 20 residues.